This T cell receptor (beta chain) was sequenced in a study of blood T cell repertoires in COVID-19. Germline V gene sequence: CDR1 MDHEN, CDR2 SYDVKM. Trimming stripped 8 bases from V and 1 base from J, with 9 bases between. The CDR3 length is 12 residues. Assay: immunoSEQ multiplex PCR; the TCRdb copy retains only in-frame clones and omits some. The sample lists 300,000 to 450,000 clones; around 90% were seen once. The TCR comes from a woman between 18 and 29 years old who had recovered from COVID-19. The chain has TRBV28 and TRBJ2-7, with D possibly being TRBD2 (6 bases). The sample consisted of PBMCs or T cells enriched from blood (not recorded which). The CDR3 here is CASGEESYEQYF. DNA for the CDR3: TGTGCCAGCGGGGAGGAATCCTACGAGCAGTACTTC.